The sequence of this T cell receptor (beta chain) was determined in a study of cytomegalovirus exposure and HLA in healthy donors. Study-level information: The 130 or so validation repertoires, a later analysis reported, used the same platform as the 600 to 700 repertoires from the first cohort. Notes on the study in general: Cytomegalovirus association was assigned to about 150 TCR beta chains.

Libraries were prepared by immunoSEQ multiplex PCR; TCRdb keeps only in-frame clonotypes and omits some of them. The repertoire holds hundreds of thousands of clones, with over 80% as singletons. The CDR3 covers 13 residues. The V gene lost 4 bases and the J gene lost 1 base, with 8 bases spanning the gap. The germline V gene has CDR1 SGHRS and CDR2 YFSETQ. Separate from the approximately 670-subject first cohort was the approximately 120-subject validation cohort, to which the donors belonged. In the case of this clone: Its antigen is currently unknown.

The genes are TRBV5-1 and TRBJ1-1, with D hard to call. The sequence derives from a woman aged 25 to 39 in good health and CMV-seropositive. Sequenced input: PBMCs. The CDR3 region has the DNA TGCGCCAGCAGCCGGCAGGAGAACACTGAAGCTTTCTTT. Translated, it gives CASSRQENTEAFF. The variable domain in full, with the rest retrieved from reference TRBV5-1 and TRBJ1-1, is KAGVTQTPRYLIKTRGQQVTLSCSPISGHRSVSWYQQTPGQGLQFLFEYFSETQRNKGNFPGRFSGRQFSNSRSEMNVSTLELGDSALYLCASSRQENTEAFFGQGTRLTVV.